The sequence of this TCR beta chain was determined in a study of control samples from healthy donors and cancer patients. V gave up 2 bases and J gave up 6 bases; unmatched junction bases: 10. The CDR3 has 18 residues. The germline gives CDR1 SEHNR, CDR2 FQNEAQ (reference sequence). Libraries were prepared by immunoSEQ multiplex PCR; TCRdb keeps only in-frame clonotypes and omits some of them. The sample shows some 140,000 clones, roughly 89% of them seen only once. Sequencing input: blood. This chain connects TRBV7-9 to TRBJ2-3, with TRBD2 matching over 14 bases. This TCR was sampled from a man younger than 40 in good health. The CDR3 spells CASSLYRLAGGNQDTQYF. CDR3 coding DNA: TGTGCCAGCAGCTTATATAGACTAGCGGGAGGGAACCAGGATACGCAGTATTTT.